This T cell receptor beta chain emerged from a study of OX40 agonist ivuxolimab in advanced cancers. Across the study: Averaging roughly 60 years in age, with a range of about 23 to 79, the cohort was around 85% male. Regarding the study as a whole: The 0.1-3.0 mg/kg partial responders had among the lowest clonal expansion. Doses of 0.1 to 3.0 mg/kg were accompanied by clonal expansion of CD4+ and CD8+ blood T cells by week 6.

The protocol was immunoSEQ multiplex PCR, while the TCRdb copy is restricted to in-frame clones and leaves out a portion. The sample lists approximately 160,000 clones; 85% to 95% were seen once. Points on this clone: Its antigen is undetermined.

Sequenced material: CD4+ or CD8+ T cells sorted from blood, taken in a trial of the OX40 agonist ivuxolimab. This clonotype originated in an adult with an advanced solid tumor such as melanoma, head and neck, liver or kidney cancer.

CDR3 sequence (DNA): TGCGCCAGCAGCCAAGACCCGATCGGGACTTACGTCCTTGAGCAGTTCTTC. Its translation is CASSQDPIGTYVLEQFF. This chain connects TRBV4-1 to TRBJ2-1, with a tentative D call TRBD2 (6 bases). V was clipped by 0 bases and J by 9 bases, with 21 bases between them. CDR3 size: 17 residues. Germline V gene lookup returns CDR1 MGHRA and CDR2 YSYEKL.